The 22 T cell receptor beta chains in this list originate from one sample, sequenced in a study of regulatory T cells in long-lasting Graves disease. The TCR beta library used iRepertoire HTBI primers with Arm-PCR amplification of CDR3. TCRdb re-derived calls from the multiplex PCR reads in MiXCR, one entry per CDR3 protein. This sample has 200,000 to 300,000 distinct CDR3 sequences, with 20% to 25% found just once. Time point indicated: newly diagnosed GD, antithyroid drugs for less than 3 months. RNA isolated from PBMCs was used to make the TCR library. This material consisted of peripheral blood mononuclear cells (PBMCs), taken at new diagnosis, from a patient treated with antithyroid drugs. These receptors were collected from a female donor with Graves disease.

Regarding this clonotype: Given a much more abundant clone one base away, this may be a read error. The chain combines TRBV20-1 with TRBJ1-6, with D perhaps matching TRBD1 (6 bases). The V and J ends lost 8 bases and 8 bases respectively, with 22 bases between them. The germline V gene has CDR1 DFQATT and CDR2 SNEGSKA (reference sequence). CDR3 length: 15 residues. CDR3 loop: CSKHRGTNNDSPLHF. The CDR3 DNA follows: TGCAGTAAACATAGGGGGACTAATAATGATTCACCCCTCCACTTT.

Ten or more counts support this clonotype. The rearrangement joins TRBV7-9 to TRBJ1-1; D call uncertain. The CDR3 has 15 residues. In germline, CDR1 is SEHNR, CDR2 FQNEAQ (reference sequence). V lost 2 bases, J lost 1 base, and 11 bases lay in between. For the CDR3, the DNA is TGTGCCAGCAGCTTAAGTAGAAGCGAGAACACTGAAGCTTTCTTT. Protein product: CASSLSRSENTEAFF.

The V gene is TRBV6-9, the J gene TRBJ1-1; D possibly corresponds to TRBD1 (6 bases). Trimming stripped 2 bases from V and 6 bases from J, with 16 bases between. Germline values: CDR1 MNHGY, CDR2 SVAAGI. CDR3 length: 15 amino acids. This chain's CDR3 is CASSYGTSGGPEAFF. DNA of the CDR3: TGTGCCAGCAGTTATGGAACTAGCGGGGGGCCTGAAGCTTTCTTT.

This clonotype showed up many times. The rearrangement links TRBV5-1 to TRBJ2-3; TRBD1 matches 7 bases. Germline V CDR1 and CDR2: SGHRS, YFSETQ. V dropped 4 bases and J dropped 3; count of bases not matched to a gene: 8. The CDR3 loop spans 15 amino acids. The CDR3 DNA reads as TGCGCCAGCAGCCTACAGGGGACGAGGACAGATACGCAGTATTTT. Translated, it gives CASSLQGTRTDTQYF.

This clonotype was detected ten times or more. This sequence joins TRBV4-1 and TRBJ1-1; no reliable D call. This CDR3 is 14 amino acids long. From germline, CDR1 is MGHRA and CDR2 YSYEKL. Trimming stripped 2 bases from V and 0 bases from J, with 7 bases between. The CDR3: CASSQTHLNTEAFF. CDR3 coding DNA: TGCGCCAGCAGCCAAACACATTTGAACACTGAAGCTTTCTTT.

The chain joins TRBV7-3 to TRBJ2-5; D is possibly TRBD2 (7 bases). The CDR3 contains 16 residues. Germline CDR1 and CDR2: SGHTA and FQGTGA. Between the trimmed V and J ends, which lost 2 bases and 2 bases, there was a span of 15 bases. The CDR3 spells CASSLWGRGAQETQYF. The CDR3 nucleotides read TGTGCCAGCAGCTTATGGGGGAGGGGGGCTCAAGAGACCCAGTACTTC.

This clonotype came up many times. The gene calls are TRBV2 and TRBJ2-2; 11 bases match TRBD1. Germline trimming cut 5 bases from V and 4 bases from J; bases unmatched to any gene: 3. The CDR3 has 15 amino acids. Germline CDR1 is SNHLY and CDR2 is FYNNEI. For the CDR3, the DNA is TGTGCCAGCAGTCCCGGGACAGGGGGCACCGGGGAGCTGTTTTTT. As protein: CASSPGTGGTGELFF.

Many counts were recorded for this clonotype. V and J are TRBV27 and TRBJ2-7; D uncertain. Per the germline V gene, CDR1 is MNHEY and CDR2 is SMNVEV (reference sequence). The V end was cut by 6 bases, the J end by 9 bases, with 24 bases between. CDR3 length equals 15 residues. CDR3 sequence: CASRPLTSGFSGQYF. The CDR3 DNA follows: TGTGCCAGCAGACCTCTGACATCGGGTTTCTCCGGGCAGTACTTC.

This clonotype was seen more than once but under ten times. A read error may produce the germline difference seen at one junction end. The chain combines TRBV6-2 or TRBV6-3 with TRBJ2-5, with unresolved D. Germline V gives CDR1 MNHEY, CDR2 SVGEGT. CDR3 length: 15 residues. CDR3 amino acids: CASTYRPGSQETQYF. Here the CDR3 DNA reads TGTGCCAGCACTTACCGACCAGGATCCCAAGAGACCCAGTACTTC.

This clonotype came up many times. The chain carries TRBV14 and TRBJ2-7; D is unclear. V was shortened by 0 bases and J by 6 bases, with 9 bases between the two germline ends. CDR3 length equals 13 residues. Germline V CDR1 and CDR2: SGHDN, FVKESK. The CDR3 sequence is CASSQDPVGEQYF. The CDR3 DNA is TGTGCCAGCAGCCAAGATCCGGTTGGCGAGCAGTACTTC.

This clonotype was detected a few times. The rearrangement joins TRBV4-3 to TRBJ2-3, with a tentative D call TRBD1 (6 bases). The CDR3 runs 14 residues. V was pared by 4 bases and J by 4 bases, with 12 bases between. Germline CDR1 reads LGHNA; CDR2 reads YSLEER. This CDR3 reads CASSRVGGSDTQYF. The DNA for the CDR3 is TGCGCCAGCAGCCGGGTTGGGGGCTCAGATACGCAGTATTTT.

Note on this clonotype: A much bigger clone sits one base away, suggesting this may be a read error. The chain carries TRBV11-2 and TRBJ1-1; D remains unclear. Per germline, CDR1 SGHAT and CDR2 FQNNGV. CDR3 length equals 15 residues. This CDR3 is CAGSLESLLYTEAFF. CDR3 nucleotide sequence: TGTGCCGGCAGCTTAGAGAGCCTGCTGTATACTGAAGCTTTCTTT.

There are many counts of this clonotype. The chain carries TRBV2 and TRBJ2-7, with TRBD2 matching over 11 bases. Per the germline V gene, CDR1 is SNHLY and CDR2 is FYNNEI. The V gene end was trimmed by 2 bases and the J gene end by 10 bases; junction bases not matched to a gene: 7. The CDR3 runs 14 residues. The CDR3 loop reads CASSEWASGGTQYF. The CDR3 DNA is TGTGCCAGCAGTGAATGGGCTAGCGGGGGGACACAGTACTTC.

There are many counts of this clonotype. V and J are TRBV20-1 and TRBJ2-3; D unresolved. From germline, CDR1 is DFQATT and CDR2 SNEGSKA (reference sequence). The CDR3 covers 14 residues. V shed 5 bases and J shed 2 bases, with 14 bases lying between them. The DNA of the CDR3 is TGCAGTGCTTTGAGACTCCCAACCACAGATACGCAGTATTTT. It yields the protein CSALRLPTTDTQYF.

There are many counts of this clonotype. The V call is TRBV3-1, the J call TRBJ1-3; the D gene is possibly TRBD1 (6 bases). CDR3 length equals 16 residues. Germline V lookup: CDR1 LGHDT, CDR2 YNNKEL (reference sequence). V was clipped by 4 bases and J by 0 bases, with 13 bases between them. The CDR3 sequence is CASSLGDIRSGNTIYF. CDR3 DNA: TGTGCCAGCAGCCTTGGGGACATCCGCTCTGGAAACACCATATATTTT.

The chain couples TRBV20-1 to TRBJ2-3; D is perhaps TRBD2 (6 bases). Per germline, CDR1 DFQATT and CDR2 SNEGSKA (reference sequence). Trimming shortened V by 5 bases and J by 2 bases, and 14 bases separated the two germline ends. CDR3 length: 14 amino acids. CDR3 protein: CSAPDRGNTDTQYF. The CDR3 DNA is TGCAGTGCTCCCGATCGGGGGAACACAGATACGCAGTATTTT.

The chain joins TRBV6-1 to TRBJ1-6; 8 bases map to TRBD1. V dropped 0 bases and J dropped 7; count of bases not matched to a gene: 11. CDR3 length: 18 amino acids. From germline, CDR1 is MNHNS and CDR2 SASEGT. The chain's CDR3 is CASSEAPRRTGNNSPLHF. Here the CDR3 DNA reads TGTGCCAGCAGTGAAGCCCCGAGGAGGACAGGGAACAATTCACCCCTCCACTTT.

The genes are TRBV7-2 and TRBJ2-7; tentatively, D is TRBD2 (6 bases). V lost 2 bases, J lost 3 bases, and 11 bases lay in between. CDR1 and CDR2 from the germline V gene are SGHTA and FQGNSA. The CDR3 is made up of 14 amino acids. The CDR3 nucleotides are TGTGCCAGCAGCTTAACGGGGGTGAACTACGAGCAGTACTTC. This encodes CASSLTGVNYEQYF. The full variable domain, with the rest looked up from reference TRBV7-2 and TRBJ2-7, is GAGVSQSPSNKVTEKGKDVELRCDPISGHTALYWYRQSLGQGLEFLIYFQGNSAPDKSGLPSDRFSAERTGGSVSTLTIQRTQQEDSAVYLCASSLTGVNYEQYFGPGTRLTVT.

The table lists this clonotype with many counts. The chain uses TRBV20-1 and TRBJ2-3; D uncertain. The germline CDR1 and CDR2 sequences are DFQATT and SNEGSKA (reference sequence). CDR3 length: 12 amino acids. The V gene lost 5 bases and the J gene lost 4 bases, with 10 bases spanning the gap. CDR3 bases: TGCAGTGCTCTCGGCTTGCCAGATACGCAGTATTTT. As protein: CSALGLPDTQYF.

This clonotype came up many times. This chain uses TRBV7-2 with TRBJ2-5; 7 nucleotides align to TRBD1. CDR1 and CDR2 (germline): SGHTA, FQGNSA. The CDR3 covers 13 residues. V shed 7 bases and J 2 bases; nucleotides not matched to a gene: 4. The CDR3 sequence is CASTVQGQETQYF. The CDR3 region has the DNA TGTGCCAGCACCGTACAGGGGCAAGAGACCCAGTACTTC. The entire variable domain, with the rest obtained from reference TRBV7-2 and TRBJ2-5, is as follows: GAGVSQSPSNKVTEKGKDVELRCDPISGHTALYWYRQSLGQGLEFLIYFQGNSAPDKSGLPSDRFSAERTGGSVSTLTIQRTQQEDSAVYLCASTVQGQETQYFGPGTRLLVL.

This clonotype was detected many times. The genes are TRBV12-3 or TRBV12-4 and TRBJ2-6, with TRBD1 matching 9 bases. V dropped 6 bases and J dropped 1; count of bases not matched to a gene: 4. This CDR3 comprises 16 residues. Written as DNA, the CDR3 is TGTGCCAGCAGCCCCGGGACAGGGTCTGGGGCCAACGTCCTGACTTTC. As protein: CASSPGTGSGANVLTF.

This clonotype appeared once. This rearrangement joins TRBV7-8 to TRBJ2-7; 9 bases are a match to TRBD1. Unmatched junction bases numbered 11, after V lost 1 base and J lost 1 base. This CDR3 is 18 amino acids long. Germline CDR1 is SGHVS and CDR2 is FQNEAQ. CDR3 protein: CASSLVPGDGTGSYEQYF. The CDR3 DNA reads TGTGCCAGCAGCTTAGTCCCAGGCGATGGGACAGGGTCCTACGAGCAGTACTTC.